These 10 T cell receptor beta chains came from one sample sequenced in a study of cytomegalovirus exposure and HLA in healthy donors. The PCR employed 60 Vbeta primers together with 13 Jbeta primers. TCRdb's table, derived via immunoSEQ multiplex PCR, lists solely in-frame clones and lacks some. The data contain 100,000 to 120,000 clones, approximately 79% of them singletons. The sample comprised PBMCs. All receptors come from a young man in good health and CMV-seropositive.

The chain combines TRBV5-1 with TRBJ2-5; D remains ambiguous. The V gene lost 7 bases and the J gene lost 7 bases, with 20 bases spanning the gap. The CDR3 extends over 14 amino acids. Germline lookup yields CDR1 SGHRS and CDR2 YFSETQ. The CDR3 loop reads CASSPGSVKGTQYF. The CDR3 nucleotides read TGCGCCAGCTCGCCCGGGTCCGTAAAAGGGACCCAGTACTTC.

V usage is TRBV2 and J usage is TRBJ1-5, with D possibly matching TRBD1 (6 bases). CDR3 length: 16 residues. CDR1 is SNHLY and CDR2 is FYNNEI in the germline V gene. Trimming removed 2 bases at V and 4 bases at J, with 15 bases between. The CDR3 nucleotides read TGTGCCAGCAGTGAAATGGGCAGGGGCCAGAATCAGCCCCAGCATTTT. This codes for CASSEMGRGQNQPQHF.

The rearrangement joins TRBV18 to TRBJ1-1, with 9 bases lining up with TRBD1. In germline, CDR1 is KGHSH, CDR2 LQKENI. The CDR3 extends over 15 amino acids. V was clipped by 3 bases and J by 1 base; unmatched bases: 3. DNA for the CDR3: TGTGCCAGCTCACCTAACAGGGGGCAGAACACTGAAGCTTTCTTT. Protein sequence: CASSPNRGQNTEAFF.

CDR3 nucleotide sequence: TGTGCCAGCAGCTTAGCGGGGGGGCTTGCAGATACGCAGTATTTT. Its protein is CASSLAGGLADTQYF. The chain joins TRBV11-2 to TRBJ2-3, with 8 bases identical to TRBD2. Unmatched junction bases numbered 4, after V lost 1 base and J lost 4 bases. The CDR3 is 15 amino acids. The germline V gene has CDR1 SGHAT and CDR2 FQNNGV.

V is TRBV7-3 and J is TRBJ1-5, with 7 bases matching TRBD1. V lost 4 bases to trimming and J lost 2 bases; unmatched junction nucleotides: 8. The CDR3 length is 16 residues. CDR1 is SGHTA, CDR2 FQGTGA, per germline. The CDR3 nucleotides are TGTGCCAGCAGCTCACCGGGACAGTCACGCAATCAGCCCCAGCATTTT. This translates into CASSSPGQSRNQPQHF.

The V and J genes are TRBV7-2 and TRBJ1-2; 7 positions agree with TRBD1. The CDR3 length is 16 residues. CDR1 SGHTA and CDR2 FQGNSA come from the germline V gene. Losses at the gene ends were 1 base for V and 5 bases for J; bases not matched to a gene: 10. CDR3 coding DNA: TGTGCCAGCAGCTTAGGTGGGACAGTAGGTGCTTATGGCTACACCTTC. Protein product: CASSLGGTVGAYGYTF.

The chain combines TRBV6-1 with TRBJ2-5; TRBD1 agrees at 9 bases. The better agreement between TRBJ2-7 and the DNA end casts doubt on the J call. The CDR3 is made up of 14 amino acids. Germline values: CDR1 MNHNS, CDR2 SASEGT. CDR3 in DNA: TGTGCCAGCAGGTGGGGGACAGGGCCCTACGAGCAGTACTTC. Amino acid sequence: CASRWGTGPYEQYF.

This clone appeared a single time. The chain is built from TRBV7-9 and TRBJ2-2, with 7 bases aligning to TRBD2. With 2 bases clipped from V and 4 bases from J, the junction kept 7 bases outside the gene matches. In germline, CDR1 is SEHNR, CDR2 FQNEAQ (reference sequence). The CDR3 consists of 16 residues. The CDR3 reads CASSLSGGVGTGELFF. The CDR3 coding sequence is TGTGCCAGCAGCTTATCGGGGGGAGTAGGCACCGGGGAGCTGTTTTTT.

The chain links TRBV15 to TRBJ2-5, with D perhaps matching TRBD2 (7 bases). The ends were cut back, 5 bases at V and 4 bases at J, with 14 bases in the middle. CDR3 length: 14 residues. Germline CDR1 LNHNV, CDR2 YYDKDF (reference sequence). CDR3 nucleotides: TGTGCCACCAGCGGGTTCGGGGGGCGAGAGACCCAGTACTTC. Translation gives CATSGFGGRETQYF. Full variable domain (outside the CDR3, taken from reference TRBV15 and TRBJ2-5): DAMVIQNPRYQVTQFGKPVTLSCSQTLNHNVMYWYQQKSSQAPKLLFHYYDKDFNNEADTPDNFQSRRPNTSFCFLDIRSPGLGDTAMYLCATSGFGGRETQYFGPGTRLLVL.

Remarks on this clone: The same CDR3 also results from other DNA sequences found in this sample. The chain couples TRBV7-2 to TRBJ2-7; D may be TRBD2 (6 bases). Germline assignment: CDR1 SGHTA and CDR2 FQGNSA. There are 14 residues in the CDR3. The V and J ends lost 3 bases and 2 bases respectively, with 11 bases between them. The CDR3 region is CASSFSGGAYEQYF. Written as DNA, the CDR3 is TGTGCCAGCAGCTTTTCCGGCGGGGCCTACGAGCAGTACTTC.